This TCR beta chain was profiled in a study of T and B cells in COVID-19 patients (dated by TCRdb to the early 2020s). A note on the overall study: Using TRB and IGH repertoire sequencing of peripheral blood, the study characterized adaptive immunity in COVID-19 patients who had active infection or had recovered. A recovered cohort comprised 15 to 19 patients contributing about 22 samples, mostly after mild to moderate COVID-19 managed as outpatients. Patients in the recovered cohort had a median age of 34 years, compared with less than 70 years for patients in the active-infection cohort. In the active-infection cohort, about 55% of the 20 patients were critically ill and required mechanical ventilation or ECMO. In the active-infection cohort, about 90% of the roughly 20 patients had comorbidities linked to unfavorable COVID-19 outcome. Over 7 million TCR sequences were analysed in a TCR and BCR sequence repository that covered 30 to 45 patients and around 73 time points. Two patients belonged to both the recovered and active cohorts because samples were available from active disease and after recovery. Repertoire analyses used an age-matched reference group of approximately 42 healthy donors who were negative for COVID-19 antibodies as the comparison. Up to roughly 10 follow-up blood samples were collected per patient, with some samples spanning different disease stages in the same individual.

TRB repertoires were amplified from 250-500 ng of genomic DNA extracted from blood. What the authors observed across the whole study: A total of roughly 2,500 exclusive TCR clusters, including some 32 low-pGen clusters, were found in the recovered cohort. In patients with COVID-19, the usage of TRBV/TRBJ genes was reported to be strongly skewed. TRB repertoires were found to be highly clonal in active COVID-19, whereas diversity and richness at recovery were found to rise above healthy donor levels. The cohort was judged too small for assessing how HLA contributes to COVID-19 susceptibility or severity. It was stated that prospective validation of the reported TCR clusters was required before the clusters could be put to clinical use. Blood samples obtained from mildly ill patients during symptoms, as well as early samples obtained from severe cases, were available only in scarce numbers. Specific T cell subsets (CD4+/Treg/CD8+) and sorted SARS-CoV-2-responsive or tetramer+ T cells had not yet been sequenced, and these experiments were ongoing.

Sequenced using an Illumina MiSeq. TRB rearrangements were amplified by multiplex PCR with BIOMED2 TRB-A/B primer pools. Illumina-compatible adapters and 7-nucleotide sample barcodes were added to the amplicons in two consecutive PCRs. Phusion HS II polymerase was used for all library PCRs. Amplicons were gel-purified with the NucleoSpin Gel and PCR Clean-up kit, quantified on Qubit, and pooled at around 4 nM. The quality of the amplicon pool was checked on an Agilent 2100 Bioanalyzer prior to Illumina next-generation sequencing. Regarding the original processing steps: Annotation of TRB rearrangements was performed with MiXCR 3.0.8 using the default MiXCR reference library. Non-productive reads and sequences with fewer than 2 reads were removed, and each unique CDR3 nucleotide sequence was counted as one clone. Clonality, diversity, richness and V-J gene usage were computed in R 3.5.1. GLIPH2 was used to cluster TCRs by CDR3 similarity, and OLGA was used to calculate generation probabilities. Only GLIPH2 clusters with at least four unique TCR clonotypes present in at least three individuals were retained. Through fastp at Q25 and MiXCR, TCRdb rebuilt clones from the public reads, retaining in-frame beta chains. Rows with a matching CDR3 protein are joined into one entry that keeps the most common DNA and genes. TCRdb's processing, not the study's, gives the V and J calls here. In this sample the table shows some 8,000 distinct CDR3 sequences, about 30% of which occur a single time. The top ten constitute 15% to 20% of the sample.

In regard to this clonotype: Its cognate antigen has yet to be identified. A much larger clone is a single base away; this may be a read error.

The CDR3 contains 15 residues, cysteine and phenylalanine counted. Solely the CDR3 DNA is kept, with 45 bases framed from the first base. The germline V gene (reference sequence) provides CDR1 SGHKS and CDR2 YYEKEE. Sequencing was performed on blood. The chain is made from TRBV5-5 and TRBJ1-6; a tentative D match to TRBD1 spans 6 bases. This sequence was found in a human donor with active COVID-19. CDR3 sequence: CASSFSGQNNSPLRF. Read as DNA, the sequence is TGTGCCAGCAGCTTCTCGGGACAAAATAATTCACCCCTCCGCTTT.